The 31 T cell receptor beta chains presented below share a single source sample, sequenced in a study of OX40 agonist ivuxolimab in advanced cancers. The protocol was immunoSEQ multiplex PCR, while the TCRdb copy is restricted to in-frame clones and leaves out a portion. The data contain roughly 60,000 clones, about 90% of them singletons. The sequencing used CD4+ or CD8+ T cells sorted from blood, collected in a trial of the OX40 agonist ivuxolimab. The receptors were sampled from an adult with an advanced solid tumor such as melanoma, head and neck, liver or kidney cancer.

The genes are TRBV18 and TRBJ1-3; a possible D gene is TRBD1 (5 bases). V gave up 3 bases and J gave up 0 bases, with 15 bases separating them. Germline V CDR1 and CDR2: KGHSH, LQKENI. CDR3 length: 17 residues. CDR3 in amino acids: CASSPRTSRSSGNTIYF. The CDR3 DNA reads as TGTGCCAGCTCACCCCGGACATCCCGGAGCTCTGGAAACACCATATATTTT.

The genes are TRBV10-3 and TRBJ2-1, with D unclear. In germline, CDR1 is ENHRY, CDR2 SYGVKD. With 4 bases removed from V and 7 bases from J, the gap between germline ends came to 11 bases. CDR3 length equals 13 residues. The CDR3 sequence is CAISAPGLNEQFF. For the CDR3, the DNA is TGTGCCATCAGTGCCCCGGGCTTAAATGAGCAGTTCTTC.

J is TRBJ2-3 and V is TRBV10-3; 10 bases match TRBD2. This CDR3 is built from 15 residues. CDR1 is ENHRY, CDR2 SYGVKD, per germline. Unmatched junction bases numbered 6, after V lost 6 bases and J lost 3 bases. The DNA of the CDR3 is TGTGCCATCAGCGACTCTAGCGGGAGAACAGATACGCAGTATTTT. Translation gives CAISDSSGRTDTQYF.

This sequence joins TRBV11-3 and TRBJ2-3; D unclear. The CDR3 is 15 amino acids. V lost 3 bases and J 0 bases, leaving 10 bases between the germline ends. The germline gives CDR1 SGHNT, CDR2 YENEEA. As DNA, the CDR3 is TGTGCCAGCAGCTTCGCACGGCCCAGCACAGATACGCAGTATTTT. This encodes CASSFARPSTDTQYF.

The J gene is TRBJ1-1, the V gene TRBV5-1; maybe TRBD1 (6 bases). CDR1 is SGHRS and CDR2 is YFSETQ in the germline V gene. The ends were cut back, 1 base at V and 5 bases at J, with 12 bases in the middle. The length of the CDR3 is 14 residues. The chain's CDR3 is CASSLLGGYTEAFF. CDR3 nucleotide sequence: TGCGCCAGCAGCTTGCTAGGGGGATATACTGAAGCTTTCTTT.

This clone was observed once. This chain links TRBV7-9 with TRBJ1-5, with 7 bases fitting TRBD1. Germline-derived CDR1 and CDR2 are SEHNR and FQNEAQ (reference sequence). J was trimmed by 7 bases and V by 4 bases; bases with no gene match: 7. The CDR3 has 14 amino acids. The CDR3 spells CASSWGDRAQPQHF. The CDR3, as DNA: TGTGCCAGCAGCTGGGGCGACAGGGCCCAGCCCCAGCATTTT.

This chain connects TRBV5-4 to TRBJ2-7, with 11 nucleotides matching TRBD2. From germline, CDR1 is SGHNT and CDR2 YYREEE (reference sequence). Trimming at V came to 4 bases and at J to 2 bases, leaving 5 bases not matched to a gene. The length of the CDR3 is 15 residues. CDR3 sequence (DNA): TGTGCCAGCAGCCAGGGACTAGCGGAAACCTACGAGCAGTACTTC. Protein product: CASSQGLAETYEQYF.

CDR3 residues: CASTPRGAGARTDTQYF. CDR3 nucleotides: TGTGCCAGCACCCCCCGAGGGGCGGGAGCCCGCACAGATACGCAGTATTTT. The V call is TRBV28, the J call TRBJ2-3; TRBD2 matches at 7 bases. The germline CDR1 and CDR2 sequences are MDHEN and SYDVKM. V shed 7 bases, J shed 1 base, and the junction held 14 bases outside the gene matches. The CDR3 spans 17 residues.

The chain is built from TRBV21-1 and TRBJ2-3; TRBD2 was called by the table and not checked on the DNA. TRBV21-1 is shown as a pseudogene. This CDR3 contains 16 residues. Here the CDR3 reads CASSSDSGSLTDTQYF. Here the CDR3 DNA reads TGTGCCAGCAGCAGTGATAGCGGGAGCCTCACAGATACGCAGTATTTT.

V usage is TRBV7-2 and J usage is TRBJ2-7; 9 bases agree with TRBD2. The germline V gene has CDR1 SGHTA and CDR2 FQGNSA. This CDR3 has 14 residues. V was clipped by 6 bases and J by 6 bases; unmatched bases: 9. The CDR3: CASSLKLAGFEQYF. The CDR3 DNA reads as TGTGCCAGCAGTCTTAAGCTAGCGGGATTCGAGCAGTACTTC. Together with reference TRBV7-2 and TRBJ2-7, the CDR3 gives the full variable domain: GAGVSQSPSNKVTEKGKDVELRCDPISGHTALYWYRQSLGQGLEFLIYFQGNSAPDKSGLPSDRFSAERTGGSVSTLTIQRTQQEDSAVYLCASSLKLAGFEQYFGPGTRLTVT.

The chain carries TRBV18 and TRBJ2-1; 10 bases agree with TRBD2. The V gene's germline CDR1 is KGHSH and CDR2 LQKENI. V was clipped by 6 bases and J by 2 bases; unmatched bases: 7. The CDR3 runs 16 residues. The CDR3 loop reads CASSPRTSGTYNEQFF. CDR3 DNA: TGTGCCAGCTCCCCCCGGACTAGCGGCACCTACAATGAGCAGTTCTTC.

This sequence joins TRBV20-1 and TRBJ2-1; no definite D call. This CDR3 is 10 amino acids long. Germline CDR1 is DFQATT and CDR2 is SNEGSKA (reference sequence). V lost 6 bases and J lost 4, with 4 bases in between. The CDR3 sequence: CSAEYNEQFF. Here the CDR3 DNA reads TGCAGTGCAGAATACAATGAGCAGTTCTTC.

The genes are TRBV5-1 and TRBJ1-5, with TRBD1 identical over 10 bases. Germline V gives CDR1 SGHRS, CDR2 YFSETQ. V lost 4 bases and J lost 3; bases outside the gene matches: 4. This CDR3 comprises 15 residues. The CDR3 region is CASSATGGNNQPQHF. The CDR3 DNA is TGCGCCAGCAGCGCGACAGGGGGCAACAATCAGCCCCAGCATTTT.

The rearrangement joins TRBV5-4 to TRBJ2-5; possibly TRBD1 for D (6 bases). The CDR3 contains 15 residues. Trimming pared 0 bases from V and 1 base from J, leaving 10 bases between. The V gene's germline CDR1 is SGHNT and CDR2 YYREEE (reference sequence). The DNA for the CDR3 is TGTGCCAGCAGCTTGGTTGGACAGTCCCAAGAGACCCAGTACTTC. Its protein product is CASSLVGQSQETQYF.

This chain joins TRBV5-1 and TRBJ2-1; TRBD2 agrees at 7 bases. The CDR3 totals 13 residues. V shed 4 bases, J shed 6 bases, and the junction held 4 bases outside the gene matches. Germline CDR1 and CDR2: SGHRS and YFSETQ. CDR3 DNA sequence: TGCGCCAGCAGCGTGGGAGGGCTCAATGAGCAGTTCTTC. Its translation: CASSVGGLNEQFF.

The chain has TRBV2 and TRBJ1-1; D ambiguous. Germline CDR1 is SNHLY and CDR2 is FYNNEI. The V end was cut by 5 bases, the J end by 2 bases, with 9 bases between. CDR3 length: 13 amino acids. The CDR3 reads CASSTGRNTEAFF. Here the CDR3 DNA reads TGTGCCAGCAGTACCGGACGTAACACTGAAGCTTTCTTT.

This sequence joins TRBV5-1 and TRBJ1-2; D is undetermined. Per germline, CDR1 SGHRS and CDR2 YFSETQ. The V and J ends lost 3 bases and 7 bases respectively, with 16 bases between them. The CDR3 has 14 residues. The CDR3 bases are TGCGCCAGCAGCTCGGGAGGACCAAGCCGTGGCTACACCTTC. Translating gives CASSSGGPSRGYTF.

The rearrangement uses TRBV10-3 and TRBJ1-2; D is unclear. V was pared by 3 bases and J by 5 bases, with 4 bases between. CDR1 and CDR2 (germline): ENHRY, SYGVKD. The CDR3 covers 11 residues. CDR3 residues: CAISDIYGYTF. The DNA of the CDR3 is TGTGCCATCAGTGACATTTATGGCTACACCTTC.

The CDR3 spells CASSSRTSGWAKNIQYF. CDR3 nucleotide sequence: TGTGCCAGCAGCAGCAGGACTAGCGGATGGGCCAAAAACATTCAGTACTTC. The V gene is TRBV7-2, the J gene TRBJ2-4; 10 bases map to TRBD2. CDR1 SGHTA and CDR2 FQGNSA come from the germline V gene. Trimming removed 5 bases from V and 1 base from J; junction bases left unmatched: 8. CDR3 length equals 17 residues.

The CDR3 loop is CASSLPVAEAFF. Here the CDR3 DNA reads TGTGCCAGCAGCCTACCTGTGGCGGAAGCTTTCTTT. This chain connects TRBV7-9 to TRBJ1-1; no firm D call. The CDR3 is 12 amino acids. The V and J ends lost 5 bases and 8 bases respectively, with 12 bases between them. Germline CDR1 SEHNR, CDR2 FQNEAQ (reference sequence).

The CDR3 protein is CASSLIPSRQGNIQYF. CDR3 nucleotide sequence: TGTGCCAGCAGCTTAATCCCCAGTCGGCAGGGGAACATTCAGTACTTC. This sequence joins TRBV7-2 and TRBJ2-4; D possibly corresponds to TRBD1 (6 bases). The CDR3 runs 16 residues. CDR1 SGHTA and CDR2 FQGNSA come from the germline V gene. Trimming took off 2 bases at V and 7 bases at J, with 18 bases between the two ends.

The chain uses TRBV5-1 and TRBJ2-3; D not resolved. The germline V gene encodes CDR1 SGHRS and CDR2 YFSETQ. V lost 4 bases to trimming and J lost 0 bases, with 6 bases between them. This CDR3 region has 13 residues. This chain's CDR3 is CASSQDSTDTQYF. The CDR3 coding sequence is TGCGCCAGCAGCCAGGACAGCACAGATACGCAGTATTTT.

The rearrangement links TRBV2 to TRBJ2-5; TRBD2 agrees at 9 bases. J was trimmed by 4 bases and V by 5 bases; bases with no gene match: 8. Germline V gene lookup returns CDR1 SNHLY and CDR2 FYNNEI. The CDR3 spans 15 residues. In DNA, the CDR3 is TGTGCCAGCAGTATGGCGGGAGGGCGAGGAGAGACCCAGTACTTC. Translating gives CASSMAGGRGETQYF.

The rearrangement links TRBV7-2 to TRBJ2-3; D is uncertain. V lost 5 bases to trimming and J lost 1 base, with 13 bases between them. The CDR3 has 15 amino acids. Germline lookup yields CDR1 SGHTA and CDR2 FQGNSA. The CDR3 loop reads CASSQFNGRTDTQYF. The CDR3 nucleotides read TGTGCCAGCAGCCAGTTTAACGGGCGCACAGATACGCAGTATTTT.

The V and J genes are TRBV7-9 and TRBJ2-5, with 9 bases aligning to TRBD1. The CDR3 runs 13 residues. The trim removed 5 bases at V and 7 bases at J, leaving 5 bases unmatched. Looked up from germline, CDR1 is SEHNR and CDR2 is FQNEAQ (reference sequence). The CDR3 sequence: CASSVGQGLTQYF. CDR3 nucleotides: TGTGCCAGCAGCGTGGGACAGGGATTGACCCAGTACTTC. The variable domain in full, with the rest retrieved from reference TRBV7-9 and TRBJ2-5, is DTGVSQNPRHKITKRGQNVTFRCDPISEHNRLYWYRQTLGQGPEFLTYFQNEAQLEKSRLLSDRFSAERPKGSFSTLEIQRTEQGDSAMYLCASSVGQGLTQYFGPGTRLLVL.

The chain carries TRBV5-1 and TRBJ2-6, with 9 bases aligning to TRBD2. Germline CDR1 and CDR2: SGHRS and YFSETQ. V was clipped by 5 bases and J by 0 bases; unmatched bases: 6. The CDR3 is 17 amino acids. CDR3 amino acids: CASSRGRAPSGANVLTF. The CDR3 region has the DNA TGCGCCAGCAGTCGCGGGAGGGCCCCCTCTGGGGCCAACGTCCTGACTTTC.

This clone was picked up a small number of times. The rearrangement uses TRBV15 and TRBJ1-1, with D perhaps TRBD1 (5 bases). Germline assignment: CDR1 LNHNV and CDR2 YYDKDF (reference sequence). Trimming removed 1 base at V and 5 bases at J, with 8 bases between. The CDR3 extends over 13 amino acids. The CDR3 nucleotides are TGTGCCACCAGCAGAGGGGGCAAGACTGAAGCTTTCTTT. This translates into CATSRGGKTEAFF.

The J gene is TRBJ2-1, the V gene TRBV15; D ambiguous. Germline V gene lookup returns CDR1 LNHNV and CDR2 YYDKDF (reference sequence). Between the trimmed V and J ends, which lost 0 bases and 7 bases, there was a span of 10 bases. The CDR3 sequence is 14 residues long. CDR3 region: CATSRDRVQNEQFF. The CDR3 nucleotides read TGTGCCACCAGCAGAGATCGGGTACAGAATGAGCAGTTCTTC.

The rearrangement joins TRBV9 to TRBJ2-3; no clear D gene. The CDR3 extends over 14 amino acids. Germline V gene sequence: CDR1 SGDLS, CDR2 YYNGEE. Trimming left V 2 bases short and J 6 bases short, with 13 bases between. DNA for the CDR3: TGTGCCAGCAGCGTGGCAGATCTTCCCGATACGCAGTATTTT. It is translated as CASSVADLPDTQYF. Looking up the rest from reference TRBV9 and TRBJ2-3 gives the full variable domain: DSGVTQTPKHLITATGQRVTLRCSPRSGDLSVYWYQQSLDQGLQFLIQYYNGEERAKGNILERFSAQQFPDLHSELNLSSLELGDSALYFCASSVADLPDTQYFGPGTRLTVL.

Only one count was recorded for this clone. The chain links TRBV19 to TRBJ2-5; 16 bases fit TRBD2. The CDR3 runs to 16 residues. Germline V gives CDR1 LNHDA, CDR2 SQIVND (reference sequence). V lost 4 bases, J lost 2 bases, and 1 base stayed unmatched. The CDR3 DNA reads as TGTGCCAGTAGTAGGGGACTAGCGGGAGGGCAAGAGACCCAGTACTTC. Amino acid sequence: CASSRGLAGGQETQYF.

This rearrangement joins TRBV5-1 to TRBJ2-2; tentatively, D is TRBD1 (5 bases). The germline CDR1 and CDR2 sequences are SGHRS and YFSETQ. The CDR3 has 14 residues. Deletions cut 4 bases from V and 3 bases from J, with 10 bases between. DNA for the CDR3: TGCGCCAGCAGCAGGGGCAGTGACACCGGGGAGCTGTTTTTT. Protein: CASSRGSDTGELFF.